Below are 23 T cell receptor beta chains sequenced from a single sample in a study of T cell responses to AZD1222 COVID-19 vaccine. Assay used: immunoSEQ multiplex PCR; TCRdb lists only in-frame clones, some missing. The data show under 150,000 clones, about 81% seen once. Sequences were derived from peripheral blood, sampled on day 0 of MenACWY control vaccination. These receptors all stem from an adult in good health.

In nucleotides, the CDR3 is TGTGCCAGCAGGCCTTTGACAGGGAAGGGCACTGAAGCTTTCTTT. Translated, it gives CASRPLTGKGTEAFF. The rearrangement links TRBV11-2 to TRBJ1-1, with TRBD1 matching 7 bases. Per the germline V gene, CDR1 is SGHAT and CDR2 is FQNNGV. V lost 6 bases and J lost 4; bases outside the gene matches: 11. This CDR3 has 15 residues.

This chain connects TRBV20-1 to TRBJ2-5; D may be TRBD2 (6 bases). CDR1 DFQATT and CDR2 SNEGSKA come from the germline V gene (reference sequence). The V end lost 3 bases, the J end lost 5 bases, and 10 bases lay between the germline ends. This CDR3 is 12 amino acids long. The CDR3 DNA follows: TGCAGTGCTAGTGGGGGGAGGGAGACCCAGTACTTC. This codes for CSASGGRETQYF.

The chain combines TRBV5-6 with TRBJ2-2; perhaps D is TRBD1 or TRBD2 (5 bases each). Trimming pared 3 bases from V and 5 bases from J, leaving 5 bases between. This CDR3 comprises 12 residues. The germline V gene has CDR1 SGHDT and CDR2 YYEEEE. The CDR3 protein is CASSWGTGELFF. CDR3 DNA: TGTGCCAGCAGCTGGGGGACCGGGGAGCTGTTTTTT.

This chain joins TRBV4-1 and TRBJ1-2, with TRBD1 identical over 11 bases. Germline CDR1 MGHRA, CDR2 YSYEKL. After removal of 4 bases from V and 6 bases from J, the junction contained 7 bases not matched to a gene. CDR3 length: 15 residues. CDR3 nucleotide sequence: TGCGCCAGCAGCCCGATTTGGACAGGGGGCGATGGCTACACCTTC. Translated, it gives CASSPIWTGGDGYTF.

CDR3 nucleotides: TGCGCCAGCAGCTTACGGGGACAGAGATACAATGAGCAGTTCTTC. Translating gives CASSLRGQRYNEQFF. The chain is built from TRBV5-1 and TRBJ2-1; 7 positions agree with TRBD1. This CDR3 is built from 15 residues. Germline CDR1 SGHRS, CDR2 YFSETQ. J gave up 4 bases and V 2 bases, and 6 bases lay outside the gene matches.

This chain links TRBV7-3 with TRBJ1-6; no definite D call. Looked up from germline, CDR1 is SGHTA and CDR2 is FQGTGA. There are 13 residues in the CDR3. Trimming took 4 bases from V and 6 from J, leaving 7 bases between them. The CDR3 DNA reads as TGTGCCAGCAGCTCAAACAGTAATTCACCCCTCCACTTT. It yields the protein CASSSNSNSPLHF.

The gene calls are TRBV24-1 and TRBJ2-2, with 8 bases aligning to TRBD1. With 7 bases clipped from V and 6 bases from J, the junction kept 3 bases outside the gene matches. This CDR3 has 13 residues. Germline CDR1 and CDR2: KGHDR and SFDVKD. The CDR3 spells CATSGQGSGELFF. The CDR3 DNA is TGTGCCACCAGCGGACAGGGTTCCGGGGAGCTGTTTTTT.

The rearrangement joins TRBV6-6 to TRBJ1-5; perhaps TRBD1 as D (5 bases). Trimming stripped 0 bases from V and 7 bases from J, with 10 bases between. CDR1 is MNHNY, CDR2 SVGAGI, per germline (reference sequence). The CDR3 covers 14 residues. CDR3 sequence (DNA): TGTGCCAGCAGTTACTCGAGTCGGGGGCAGCCCCAGCATTTT. Protein sequence: CASSYSSRGQPQHF.

The chain uses TRBV5-1 and TRBJ2-3, with TRBD1 identical over 9 bases. The germline CDR1 and CDR2 sequences are SGHRS and YFSETQ. The CDR3 sequence is 15 residues long. Trimming cost V 4 bases and J 1 base; bases outside gene matches: 4. The CDR3 loop reads CASSHTGGGTDTQYF. In DNA form, the CDR3 reads TGCGCCAGCAGCCATACAGGGGGCGGCACAGATACGCAGTATTTT.

The chain combines TRBV5-4 with TRBJ2-5, with 8 bases lining up with TRBD2. Germline CDR1 is SGHNT and CDR2 is YYREEE (reference sequence). Unmatched junction bases numbered 7, after V lost 4 bases and J lost 5 bases. The CDR3 has 14 amino acids. As DNA, the CDR3 is TGTGCCAGCAGCCACGGGGGGGCCGGGGAGACCCAGTACTTC. It yields the protein CASSHGGAGETQYF.

The rearrangement links TRBV18 to TRBJ1-6, with 7 bases matching TRBD1. Germline-derived CDR1 and CDR2 are KGHSH and LQKENI. The length of the CDR3 is 15 residues. V trimming: 3 bases; J trimming: 3 bases; junction bases outside the gene matches: 2. The CDR3 coding sequence is TGTGCCAGCTCACCTGGACAGGACTATAATTCACCCCTCCACTTT. It specifies CASSPGQDYNSPLHF.

CDR3 protein: CASSLGDRDTQYF. DNA of the CDR3: TGTGCCAGCAGCTTGGGGGACAGAGATACGCAGTATTTT. The chain is built from TRBV5-4 and TRBJ2-3; the match to TRBD1 covers 7 bases. With V trimmed by 0 bases and J by 5 bases, 0 bases remained unmatched. The germline V gene encodes CDR1 SGHNT and CDR2 YYREEE (reference sequence). CDR3 length equals 13 residues.

The V and J genes are TRBV11-3 and TRBJ2-3; D remains ambiguous. Trimming removed 5 bases at V and 2 bases at J, with 11 bases between. In germline, CDR1 is SGHNT, CDR2 YENEEA. CDR3 length: 14 residues. The CDR3 DNA is TGTGCCAGCAGCCCAACCCCCCTCACAGATACGCAGTATTTT. Protein sequence: CASSPTPLTDTQYF.

This clone was detected a few times. The chain combines TRBV7-6 with TRBJ2-5; 9 positions match TRBD2. This CDR3 region has 15 residues. The V gene's germline CDR1 is SGHVS and CDR2 FNYEAQ. V gave up 2 bases and J gave up 1 base; unmatched junction bases: 2. The DNA of the CDR3 is TGTGCCAGCAGCTTACGACTAGCGGCCCAAGAGACCCAGTACTTC. Its protein is CASSLRLAAQETQYF.

The chain employs TRBV11-2 and TRBJ1-2; 9 positions match TRBD1. V dropped 4 bases and J dropped 2; count of bases not matched to a gene: 17. Germline CDR1 is SGHAT and CDR2 is FQNNGV. The CDR3 sequence is 19 residues long. The CDR3 is CASSYGLGQGGFSNYGYTF. The CDR3 DNA reads as TGTGCCAGCAGCTACGGGCTGGGACAGGGAGGGTTTTCCAACTATGGCTACACCTTC.

The chain has TRBV2 and TRBJ1-1, with 7 bases that match TRBD1. The CDR3 extends over 15 amino acids. The germline V gene has CDR1 SNHLY and CDR2 FYNNEI. The ends lost 7 bases at V and 0 bases at J; junction bases unmatched: 8. CDR3 in DNA: TGTGCCAGCAAGGGGACAGTTAGCATGAACACTGAAGCTTTCTTT. It codes for CASKGTVSMNTEAFF.

The chain combines TRBV4-1 with TRBJ2-1; 11 bases map to TRBD1. Looked up from germline, CDR1 is MGHRA and CDR2 is YSYEKL. The CDR3 runs 15 residues. After removal of 3 bases from V and 7 bases from J, the junction contained 5 bases not matched to a gene. CDR3 DNA: TGCGCCAGCAGCCAGATGGGACAGGGGGGGAATGAGCAGTTCTTC. This encodes CASSQMGQGGNEQFF.

The chain recombines TRBV5-1 with TRBJ1-4; perhaps TRBD1 as D (6 bases). The CDR3 has 13 residues. Trimming removed 4 bases from V and 8 bases from J, with 12 bases in between. The germline gives CDR1 SGHRS, CDR2 YFSETQ. This chain's CDR3 is CASSVDRGEKLFF. CDR3 nucleotide sequence: TGCGCCAGCAGCGTGGACAGAGGCGAAAAACTGTTTTTT.

The gene calls are TRBV3-1 (or the pseudogene TRBV3-2) and TRBJ2-1; a weak D match, TRBD1 (5 bases). The germline V and J ends were trimmed by 0 bases and 5 bases, with 14 bases remaining between them. This CDR3 comprises 16 residues. Germline CDR1 and CDR2: LGHDT and YNNKEL (reference sequence). This CDR3 is CASSQDLGAANNEQFF. The CDR3, as DNA: TGTGCCAGCAGCCAAGATCTTGGGGCCGCAAACAATGAGCAGTTCTTC.

The chain employs TRBV6-1 and TRBJ1-5; the D is unclear. V lost 2 bases and J lost 0, with 11 bases in between. Germline V gene sequence: CDR1 MNHNS, CDR2 SASEGT. This CDR3 comprises 16 residues. The CDR3 DNA reads as TGTGCCAGCAGTGAATCGGCGGGAGATAGCAATCAGCCCCAGCATTTT. Translation gives CASSESAGDSNQPQHF.

The rearrangement joins TRBV3-1 (or the pseudogene TRBV3-2) to TRBJ1-6; maybe TRBD1 (5 bases). The V gene lost 1 base and the J gene lost 8 bases, with 12 bases spanning the gap. This CDR3 has 15 amino acids. The germline V gene encodes CDR1 LGHDT and CDR2 YNNKEL (reference sequence). CDR3 in DNA: TGTGCCAGCAGCCAAGGGGGGACGGCCTATTCACCCCTCCACTTT. Its translation is CASSQGGTAYSPLHF.

The chain combines TRBV5-1 with TRBJ1-3; TRBD1 agrees at 8 bases. The J segment lost 1 base and the V segment lost 4 bases, leaving 7 bases of the junction unmatched. The CDR3 is 16 residues long. CDR1 SGHRS and CDR2 YFSETQ come from the germline V gene. The CDR3 DNA sequence: TGCGCCAGCAGCCAGGACAGGGTAGCTTCTGGAAACACCATATATTTT. It yields the protein CASSQDRVASGNTIYF.

This rearrangement joins TRBV14 to TRBJ1-3; D is uncertain. The CDR3 runs to 15 residues. The germline V gene has CDR1 SGHDN and CDR2 FVKESK. The V gene lost 8 bases and the J gene lost 4 bases, with 18 bases spanning the gap. The DNA of the CDR3 is TGTGCCAGCTCTTCTCCTTTCTACCCGGGAAACACCATATATTTT. Its protein product is CASSSPFYPGNTIYF.